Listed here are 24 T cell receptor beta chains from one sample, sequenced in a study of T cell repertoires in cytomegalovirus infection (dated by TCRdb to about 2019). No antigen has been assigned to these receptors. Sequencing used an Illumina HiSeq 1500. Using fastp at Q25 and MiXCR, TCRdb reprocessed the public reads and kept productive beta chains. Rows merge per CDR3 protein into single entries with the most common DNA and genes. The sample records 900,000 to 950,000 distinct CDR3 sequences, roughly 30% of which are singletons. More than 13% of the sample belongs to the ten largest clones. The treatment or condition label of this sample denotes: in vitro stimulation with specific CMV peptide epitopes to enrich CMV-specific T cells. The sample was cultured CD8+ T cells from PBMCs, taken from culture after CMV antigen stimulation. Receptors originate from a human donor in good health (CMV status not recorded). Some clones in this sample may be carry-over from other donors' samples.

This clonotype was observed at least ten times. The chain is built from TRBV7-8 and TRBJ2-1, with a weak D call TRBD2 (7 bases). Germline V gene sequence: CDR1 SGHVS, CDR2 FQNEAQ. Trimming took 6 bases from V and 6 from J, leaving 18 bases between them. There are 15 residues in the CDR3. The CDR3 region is CASSPSGGRGNEQFF. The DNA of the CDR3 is TGTGCCAGCAGTCCTTCGGGGGGCCGGGGCAATGAGCAGTTCTTC.

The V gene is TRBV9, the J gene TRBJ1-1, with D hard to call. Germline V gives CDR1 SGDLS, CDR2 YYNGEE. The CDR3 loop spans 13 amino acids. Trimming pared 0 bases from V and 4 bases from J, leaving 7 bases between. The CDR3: CASSVDPSTEAFF. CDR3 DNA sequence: TGTGCCAGCAGCGTAGATCCCAGCACTGAAGCTTTCTTT.

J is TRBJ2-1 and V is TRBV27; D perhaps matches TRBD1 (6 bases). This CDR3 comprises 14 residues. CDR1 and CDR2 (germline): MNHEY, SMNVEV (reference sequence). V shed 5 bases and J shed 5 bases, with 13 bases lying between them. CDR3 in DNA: TGTGCCAGCAGTACTTGGACAGAAAACAATGAGCAGTTCTTC. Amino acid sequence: CASSTWTENNEQFF.

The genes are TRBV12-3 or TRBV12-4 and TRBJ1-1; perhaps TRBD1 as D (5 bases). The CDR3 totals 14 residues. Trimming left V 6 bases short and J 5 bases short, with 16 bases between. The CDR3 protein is CASSAGSGRTEAFF. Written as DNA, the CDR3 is TGTGCCAGCAGCGCAGGGTCGGGAAGGACTGAAGCTTTCTTT.

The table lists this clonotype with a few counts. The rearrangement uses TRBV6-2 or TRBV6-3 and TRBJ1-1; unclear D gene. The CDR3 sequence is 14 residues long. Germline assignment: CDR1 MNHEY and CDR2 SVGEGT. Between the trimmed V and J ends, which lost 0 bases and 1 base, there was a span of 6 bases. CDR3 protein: CASSYSRSNTEAFF. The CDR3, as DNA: TGTGCCAGCAGTTACTCTAGATCGAACACTGAAGCTTTCTTT.

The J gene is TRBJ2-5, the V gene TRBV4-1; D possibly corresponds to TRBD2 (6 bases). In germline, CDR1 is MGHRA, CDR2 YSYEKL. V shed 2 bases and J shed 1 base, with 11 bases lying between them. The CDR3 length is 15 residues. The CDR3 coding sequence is TGCGCCAGCAGCCAAACCTGGCGGGGCCAAGAGACCCAGTACTTC. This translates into CASSQTWRGQETQYF.

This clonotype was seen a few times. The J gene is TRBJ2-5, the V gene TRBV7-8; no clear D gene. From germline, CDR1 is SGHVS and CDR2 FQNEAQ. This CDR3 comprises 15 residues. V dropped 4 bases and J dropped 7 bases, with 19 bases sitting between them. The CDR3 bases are TGTGCCAGCAGCTCCATGAACTACAAGGAAGGGACCCAGTACTTC. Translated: CASSSMNYKEGTQYF.

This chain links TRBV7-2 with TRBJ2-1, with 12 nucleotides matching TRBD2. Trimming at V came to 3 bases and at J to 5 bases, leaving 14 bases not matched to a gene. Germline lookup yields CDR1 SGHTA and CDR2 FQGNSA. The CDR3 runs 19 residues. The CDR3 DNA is TGTGCCAGCAGCTTGAGGCTAGCGGGGGGGAGATCCACCCACAATGAGCAGTTCTTC. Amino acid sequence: CASSLRLAGGRSTHNEQFF.

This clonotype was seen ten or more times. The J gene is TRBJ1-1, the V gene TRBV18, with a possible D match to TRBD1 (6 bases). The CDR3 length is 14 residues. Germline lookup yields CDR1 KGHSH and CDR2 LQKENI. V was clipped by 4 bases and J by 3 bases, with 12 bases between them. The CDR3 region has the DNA TGTGCCAGCTCACTCATGGACAGAGACACTGAAGCTTTCTTT. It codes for CASSLMDRDTEAFF.

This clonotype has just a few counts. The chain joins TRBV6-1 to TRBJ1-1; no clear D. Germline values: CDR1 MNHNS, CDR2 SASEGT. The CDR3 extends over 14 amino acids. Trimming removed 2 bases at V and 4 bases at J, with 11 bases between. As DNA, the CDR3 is TGTGCCAGCAGTGAATGGGTCAGGAGCACTGAAGCTTTCTTT. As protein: CASSEWVRSTEAFF.

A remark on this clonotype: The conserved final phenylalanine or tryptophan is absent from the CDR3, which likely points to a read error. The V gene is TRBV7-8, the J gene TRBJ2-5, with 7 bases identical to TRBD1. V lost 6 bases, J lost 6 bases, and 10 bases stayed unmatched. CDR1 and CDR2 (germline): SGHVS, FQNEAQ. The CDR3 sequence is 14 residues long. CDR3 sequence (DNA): TGTGCCAGCAGGGGGACAGTGAGTAAGAAGACCCAGTACTCC. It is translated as CASRGTVSKKTQYS.

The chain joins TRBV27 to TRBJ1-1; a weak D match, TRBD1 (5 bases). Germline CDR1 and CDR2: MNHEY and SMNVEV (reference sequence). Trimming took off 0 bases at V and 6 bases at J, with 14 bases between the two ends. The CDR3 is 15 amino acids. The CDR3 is CASSLSKSGAAEAFF. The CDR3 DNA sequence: TGTGCCAGCAGTTTATCCAAAAGCGGGGCGGCTGAAGCTTTCTTT.

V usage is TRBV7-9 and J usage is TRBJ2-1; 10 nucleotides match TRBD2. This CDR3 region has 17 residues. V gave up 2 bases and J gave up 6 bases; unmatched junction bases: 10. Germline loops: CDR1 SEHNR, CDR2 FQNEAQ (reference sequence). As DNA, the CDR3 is TGTGCCAGCAGCTTATCACCCACGAGCGGGGGGGCCAATGAGCAGTTCTTC. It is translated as CASSLSPTSGGANEQFF.

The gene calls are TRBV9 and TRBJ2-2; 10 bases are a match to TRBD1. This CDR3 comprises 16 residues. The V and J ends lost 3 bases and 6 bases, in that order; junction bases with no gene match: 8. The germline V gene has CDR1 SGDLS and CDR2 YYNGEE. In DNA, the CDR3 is TGTGCCAGCAGCGGGAGACAGGGGGCGCAAGCCGGGGAGCTGTTTTTT. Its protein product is CASSGRQGAQAGELFF. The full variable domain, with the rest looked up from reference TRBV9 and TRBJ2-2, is DSGVTQTPKHLITATGQRVTLRCSPRSGDLSVYWYQQSLDQGLQFLIQYYNGEERAKGNILERFSAQQFPDLHSELNLSSLELGDSALYFCASSGRQGAQAGELFFGEGSRLTVL.

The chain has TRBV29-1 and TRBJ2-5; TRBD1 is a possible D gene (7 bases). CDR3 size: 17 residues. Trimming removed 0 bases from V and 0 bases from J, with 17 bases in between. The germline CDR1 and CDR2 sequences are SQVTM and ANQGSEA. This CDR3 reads CSVEETRAGGYQETQYF. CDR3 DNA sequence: TGCAGCGTTGAAGAGACCCGGGCAGGGGGGTACCAAGAGACCCAGTACTTC. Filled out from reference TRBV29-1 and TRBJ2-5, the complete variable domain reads SAVISQKPSRDICQRGTSLTIQCQVDSQVTMMFWYRQQPGQSLTLIATANQGSEATYESGFVIDKFPISRPNLTFSTLTVSNMSPEDSSIYLCSVEETRAGGYQETQYFGPGTRLLVL.

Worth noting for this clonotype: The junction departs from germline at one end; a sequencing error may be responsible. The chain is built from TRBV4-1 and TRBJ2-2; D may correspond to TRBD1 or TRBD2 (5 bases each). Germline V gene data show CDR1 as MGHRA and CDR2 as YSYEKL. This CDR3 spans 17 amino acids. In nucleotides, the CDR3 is TGCGCCAGCAGCAAAGAGGGTGTGCAGGGAAGGACCGGGGAGCTGTTTTTT. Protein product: CASSKEGVQGRTGELFF.

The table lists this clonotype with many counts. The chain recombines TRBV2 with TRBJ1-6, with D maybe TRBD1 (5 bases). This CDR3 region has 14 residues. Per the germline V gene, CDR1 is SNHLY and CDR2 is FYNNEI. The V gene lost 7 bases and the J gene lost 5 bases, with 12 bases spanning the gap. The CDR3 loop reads CASTRTRNNSPLHF. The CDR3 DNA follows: TGTGCCAGCACTCGGACACGCAATAATTCACCCCTCCACTTT. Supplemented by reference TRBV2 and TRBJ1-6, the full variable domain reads EPEVTQTPSHQVTQMGQEVILRCVPISNHLYFYWYRQILGQKVEFLVSFYNNEISEKSEIFDDQFSVERPDGSNFTLKIRSTKLEDSAMYFCASTRTRNNSPLHFGNGTRLTVT.

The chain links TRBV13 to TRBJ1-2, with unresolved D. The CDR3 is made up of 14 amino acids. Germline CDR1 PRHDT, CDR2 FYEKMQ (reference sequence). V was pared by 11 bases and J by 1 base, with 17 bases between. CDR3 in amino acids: CACCCGLINYGYTF. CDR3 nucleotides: TGTGCCTGCTGTTGTGGACTGATTAACTATGGCTACACCTTC.

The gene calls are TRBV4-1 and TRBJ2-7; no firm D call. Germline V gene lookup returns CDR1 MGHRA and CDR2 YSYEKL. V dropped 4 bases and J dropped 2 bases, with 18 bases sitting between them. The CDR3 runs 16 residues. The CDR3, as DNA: TGCGCCAGCAGCCGAAGGTCAGGTGCCGATACCTACGAGCAGTACTTC. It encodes CASSRRSGADTYEQYF.

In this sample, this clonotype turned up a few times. The CDR3 loop is CASSRGWGFSNEQFF. CDR3 DNA sequence: TGTGCCAGCAGCCGGGGATGGGGCTTCAGCAATGAGCAGTTCTTC. The rearrangement joins TRBV5-6 to TRBJ2-1; D may match TRBD1 or TRBD2 (5 bases each). The CDR3 sequence is 15 residues long. Germline-derived CDR1 and CDR2 are SGHDT and YYEEEE. Trimming took 4 bases from V and 6 from J, leaving 17 bases between them.

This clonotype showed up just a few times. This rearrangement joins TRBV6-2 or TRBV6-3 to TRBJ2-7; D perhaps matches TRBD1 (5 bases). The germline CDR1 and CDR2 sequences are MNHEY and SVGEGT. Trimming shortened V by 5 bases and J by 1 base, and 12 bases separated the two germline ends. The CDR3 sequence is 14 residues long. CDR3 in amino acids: CASSHRDRSYEQYV. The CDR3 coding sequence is TGTGCCAGCAGTCACAGAGACAGATCCTACGAGCAGTACGTC.

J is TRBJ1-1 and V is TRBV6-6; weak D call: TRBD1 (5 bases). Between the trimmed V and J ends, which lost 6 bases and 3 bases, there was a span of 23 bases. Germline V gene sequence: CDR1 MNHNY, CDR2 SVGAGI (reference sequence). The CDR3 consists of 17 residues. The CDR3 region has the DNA TGTGCCAGCAGCCTTAATGGGGCACCAGCTCGGGACACTGAAGCTTTCTTT. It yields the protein CASSLNGAPARDTEAFF.

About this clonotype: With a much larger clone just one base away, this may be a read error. DNA of the CDR3: TGTGCCAGCAGCTTCCCCCTCCAAGCTTTATTT. Encoded protein: CASSFPLQALF. V and J are TRBV7-2 and TRBJ1-1, with no clear D. CDR1 and CDR2 (germline): SGHTA, FQGNSA. This CDR3 contains 11 residues.

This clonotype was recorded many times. The DNA of the CDR3 is TGTGCCAGCAGTTTGAGGGCTAGCGGGGGCCGGGGGGAGACCCAGTACTTC. This sequence encodes CASSLRASGGRGETQYF. The chain carries TRBV12-3 or TRBV12-4 and TRBJ2-5, with TRBD2 identical over 10 bases. The CDR3 sequence is 17 residues long. V shed 3 bases and J 5 bases; nucleotides not matched to a gene: 12.